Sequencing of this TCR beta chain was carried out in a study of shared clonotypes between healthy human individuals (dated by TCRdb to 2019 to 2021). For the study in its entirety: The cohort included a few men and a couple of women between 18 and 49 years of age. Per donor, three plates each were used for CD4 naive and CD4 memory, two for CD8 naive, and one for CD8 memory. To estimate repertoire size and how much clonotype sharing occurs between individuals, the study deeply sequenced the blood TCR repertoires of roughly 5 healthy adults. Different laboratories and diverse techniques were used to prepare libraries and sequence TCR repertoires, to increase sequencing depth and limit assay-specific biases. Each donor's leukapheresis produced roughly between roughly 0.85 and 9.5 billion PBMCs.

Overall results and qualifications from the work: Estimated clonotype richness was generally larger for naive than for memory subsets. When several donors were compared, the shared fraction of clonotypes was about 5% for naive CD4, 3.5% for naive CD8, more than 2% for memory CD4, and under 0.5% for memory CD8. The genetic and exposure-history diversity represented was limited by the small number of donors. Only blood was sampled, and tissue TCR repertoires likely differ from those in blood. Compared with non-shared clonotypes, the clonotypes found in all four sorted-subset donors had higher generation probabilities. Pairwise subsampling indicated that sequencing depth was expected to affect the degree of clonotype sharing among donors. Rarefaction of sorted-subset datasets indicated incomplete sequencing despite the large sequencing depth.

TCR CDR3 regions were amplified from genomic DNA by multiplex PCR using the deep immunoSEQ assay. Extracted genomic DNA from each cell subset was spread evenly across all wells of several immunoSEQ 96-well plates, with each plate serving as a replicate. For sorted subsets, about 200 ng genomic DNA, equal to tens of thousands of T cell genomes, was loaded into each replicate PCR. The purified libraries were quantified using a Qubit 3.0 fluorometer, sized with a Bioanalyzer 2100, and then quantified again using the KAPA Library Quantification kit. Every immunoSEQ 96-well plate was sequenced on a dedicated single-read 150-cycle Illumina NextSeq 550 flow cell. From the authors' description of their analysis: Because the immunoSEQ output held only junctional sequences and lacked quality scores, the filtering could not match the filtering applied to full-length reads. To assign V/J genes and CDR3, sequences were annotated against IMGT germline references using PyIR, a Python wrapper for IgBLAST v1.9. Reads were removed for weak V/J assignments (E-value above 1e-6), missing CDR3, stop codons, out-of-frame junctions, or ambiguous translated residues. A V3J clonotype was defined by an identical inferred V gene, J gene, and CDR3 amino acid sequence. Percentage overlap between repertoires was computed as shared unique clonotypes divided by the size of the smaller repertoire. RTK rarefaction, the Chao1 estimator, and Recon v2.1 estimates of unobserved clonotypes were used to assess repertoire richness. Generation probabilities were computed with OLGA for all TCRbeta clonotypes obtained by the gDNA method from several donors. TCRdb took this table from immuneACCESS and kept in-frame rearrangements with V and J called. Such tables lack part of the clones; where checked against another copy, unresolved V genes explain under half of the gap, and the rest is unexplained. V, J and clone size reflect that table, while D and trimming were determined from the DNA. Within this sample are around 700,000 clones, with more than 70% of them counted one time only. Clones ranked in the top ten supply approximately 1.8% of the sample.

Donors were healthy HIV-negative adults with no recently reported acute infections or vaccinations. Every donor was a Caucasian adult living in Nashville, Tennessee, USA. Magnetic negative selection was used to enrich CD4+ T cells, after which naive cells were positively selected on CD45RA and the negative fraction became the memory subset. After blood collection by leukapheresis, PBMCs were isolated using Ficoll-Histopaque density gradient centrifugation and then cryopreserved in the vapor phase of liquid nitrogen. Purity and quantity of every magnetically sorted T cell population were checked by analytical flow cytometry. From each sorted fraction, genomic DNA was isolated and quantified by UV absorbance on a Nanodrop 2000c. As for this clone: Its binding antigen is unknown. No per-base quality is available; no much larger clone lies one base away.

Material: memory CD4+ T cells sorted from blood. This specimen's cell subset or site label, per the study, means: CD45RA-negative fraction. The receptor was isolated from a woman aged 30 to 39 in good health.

Read as DNA, the sequence is TGTGCCAGCACGAGATTGGGACAGTCGACCGGGGAGCTGTTTTTT. This codes for CASTRLGQSTGELFF. The V and J segments used are TRBV2 and TRBJ2-2; 7 bases in between match TRBD1. Ends trimmed: V by 7 bases, J by 5 bases; bases unmatched to a gene: 10. From cysteine to phenylalanine, the CDR3 is 15 amino acids long. The entry retains the CDR3 DNA only, 45 bases that are in frame from base 1. The germline V gene yields SNHLY for CDR1 and FYNNEI for CDR2.